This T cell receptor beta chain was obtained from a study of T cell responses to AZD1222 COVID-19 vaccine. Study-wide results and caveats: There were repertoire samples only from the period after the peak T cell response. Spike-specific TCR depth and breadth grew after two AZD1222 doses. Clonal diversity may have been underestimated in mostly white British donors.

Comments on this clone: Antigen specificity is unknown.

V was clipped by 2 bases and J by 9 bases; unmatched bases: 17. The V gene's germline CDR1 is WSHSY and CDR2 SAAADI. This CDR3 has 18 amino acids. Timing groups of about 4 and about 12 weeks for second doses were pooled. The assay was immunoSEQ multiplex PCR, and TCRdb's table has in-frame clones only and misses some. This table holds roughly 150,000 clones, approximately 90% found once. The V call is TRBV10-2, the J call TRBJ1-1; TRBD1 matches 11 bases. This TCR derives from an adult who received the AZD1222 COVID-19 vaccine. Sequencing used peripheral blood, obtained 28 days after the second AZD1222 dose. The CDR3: CASSERLDRGPFPLKAFF. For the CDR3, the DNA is TGCGCCAGCAGTGAGAGACTGGACAGGGGGCCCTTCCCCCTGAAAGCTTTCTTT.